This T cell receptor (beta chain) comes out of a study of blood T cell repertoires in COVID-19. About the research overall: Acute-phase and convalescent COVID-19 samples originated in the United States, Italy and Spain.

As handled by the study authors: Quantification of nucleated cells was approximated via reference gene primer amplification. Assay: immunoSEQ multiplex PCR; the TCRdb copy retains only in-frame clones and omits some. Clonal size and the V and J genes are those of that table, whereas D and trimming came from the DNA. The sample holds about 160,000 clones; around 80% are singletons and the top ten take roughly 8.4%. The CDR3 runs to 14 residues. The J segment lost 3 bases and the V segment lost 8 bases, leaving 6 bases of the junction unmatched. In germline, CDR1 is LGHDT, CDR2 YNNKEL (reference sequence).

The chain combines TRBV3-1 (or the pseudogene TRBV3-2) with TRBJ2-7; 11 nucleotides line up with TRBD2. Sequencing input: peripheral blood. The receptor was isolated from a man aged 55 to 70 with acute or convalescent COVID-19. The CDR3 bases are TGTGCCAGCCGACCTAGCGGGGGGCTCTACGAGCAGTACTTC. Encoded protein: CASRPSGGLYEQYF.